Below, 7 T cell receptor beta chains from the same sample are listed, as sequenced in a study of T cell responses to AZD1222 COVID-19 vaccine. Generated by immunoSEQ multiplex PCR, the TCRdb table keeps only in-frame clones and is missing some. The data contain around 95,000 clones, 88% of them singletons. This sample comprised peripheral blood, obtained on day 0 of AZD1222 vaccination. The receptors originated from an adult in good health.

The chain has TRBV6-2 or TRBV6-3 and TRBJ2-3, with TRBD2 matching 7 bases. The CDR3 loop spans 14 amino acids. V was pared by 0 bases and J by 5 bases, with 2 bases of the junction left unmatched. Germline assignment: CDR1 MNHEY and CDR2 SVGEGT. The CDR3 DNA reads TGTGCCAGCAGTTACTCGTGGGGGGGAGATACGCAGTATTTT. Translated: CASSYSWGGDTQYF.

This chain joins TRBV12-3 or TRBV12-4 and TRBJ2-1; D perhaps matches TRBD1 (6 bases). V was pared by 4 bases and J by 12 bases, with 13 bases between. There are 12 residues in the CDR3. The CDR3 DNA follows: TGTGCCAGCAGTTCGGACAGCCCGAGGCAGTTCTTC. This sequence encodes CASSSDSPRQFF.

This clone was seen a single time. The J gene is TRBJ2-7, the V gene TRBV30; D possibly corresponds to TRBD1 (5 bases). V shed 0 bases and J shed 6 bases, with 15 bases lying between them. The length of the CDR3 is 14 residues. CDR1 is GTSNPN and CDR2 is SVGIG in the germline V gene (reference sequence). The CDR3 sequence: CAWSVMDIYSEQYF. In DNA, the CDR3 is TGTGCCTGGAGTGTTATGGACATTTATTCCGAGCAGTACTTC.

This clone has only one observation. This chain uses TRBV2 with TRBJ2-1, with D perhaps TRBD1 or TRBD2 (5 bases each). Germline CDR1 SNHLY, CDR2 FYNNEI. Trimming shortened V by 3 bases and J by 4 bases, and 13 bases separated the two germline ends. This CDR3 spans 15 amino acids. CDR3 protein: CASSDRPGTYNEQFF. DNA of the CDR3: TGTGCCAGCAGTGACAGGCCAGGGACGTACAATGAGCAGTTCTTC. Filled out from reference TRBV2 and TRBJ2-1, the complete variable domain reads EPEVTQTPSHQVTQMGQEVILRCVPISNHLYFYWYRQILGQKVEFLVSFYNNEISEKSEIFDDQFSVERPDGSNFTLKIRSTKLEDSAMYFCASSDRPGTYNEQFFGPGTRLTVL.

V is TRBV4-1 and J is TRBJ1-5; D possibly corresponds to TRBD1 (6 bases). The germline V gene encodes CDR1 MGHRA and CDR2 YSYEKL. The V and J ends lost 2 bases and 6 bases respectively, with 14 bases between them. The CDR3 is 15 amino acids. The CDR3 DNA is TGCGCCAGCAGCCAAAACAGGGCACAAGGTCAGCCCCAGCATTTT. It translates to CASSQNRAQGQPQHF.

The chain couples TRBV7-8 to TRBJ2-5; 7 positions agree with TRBD1. Trimming removed 6 bases from V and 3 bases from J; junction bases left unmatched: 10. Germline values: CDR1 SGHVS, CDR2 FQNEAQ. The CDR3 totals 15 residues. CDR3 sequence reads: CASRRSRDSKETQYF. The CDR3 DNA follows: TGTGCCAGCAGGCGTTCACGGGACAGCAAAGAGACCCAGTACTTC.

The J gene is TRBJ2-7, the V gene TRBV28, with D possibly matching TRBD1 (6 bases). The CDR3 covers 11 residues. Germline V gives CDR1 MDHEN, CDR2 SYDVKM. Trimming removed 9 bases at V and 1 base at J, with 7 bases between. The CDR3 region has the DNA TGTGCCAGTACAGGGTCCTACGAGCAGTACTTC. It yields the protein CASTGSYEQYF.